This T cell receptor beta chain appears in the sequencing data of a study of shared clonotypes between healthy human individuals. The study's findings and limits: Researchers sampled blood only, noting tissue repertoires likely differ. Enrolling few donors narrowed the genetic and exposure-history diversity that was represented.

Positively selected for CCR7, the CD45RO-negative cells used as naive CD8 cells excluded terminally differentiated effector memory CD45RA+ cells. Germline V gives CDR1 SEHNR, CDR2 FQNEAQ (reference sequence). This CDR3 is 17 amino acids long. The V segment lost 3 bases and the J segment 6 bases; nucleotides outside the gene matches: 13. Turning to this clone: The target antigen is unknown.

TCRdb's copy holds only in-frame clones and misses some; the assay was immunoSEQ multiplex PCR. Of 2 million to 2.5 million clones listed, just over 90% are singletons. The V call is TRBV7-9, the J call TRBJ1-4, with TRBD1 matching 7 bases. The material sequenced was naive CD8+ T cells from PBMCs. This TCR came from a man younger than 35 in good health. Some clones in this sample may be carry-over from other donors' samples. The CDR3 sequence is CASSLYQGGSLYEKLFF. CDR3 DNA: TGTGCCAGCAGCTTGTATCAGGGGGGTAGTTTGTATGAAAAACTGTTTTTT.